The following is a TCR beta chain sequence with its context. This entry is derived from a study of blood T cell repertoires in COVID-19. The overall study: Samples representing acute and convalescent COVID-19 were sourced from the United States, Italy and Spain. PBMCs, B-cell-depleted T cells, or T cells provided the cDNA or gDNA that made up the material.

The CDR3 has 13 residues. Germline-derived CDR1 and CDR2 are SGHTA and FQGNSA. V was shortened by 6 bases and J by 1 base, with 7 bases between the two germline ends. Some clones are missing from TCRdb's copy, which holds only in-frame ones; the method was immunoSEQ multiplex PCR. There are fewer than 450,000 clones in the sample; 91% occur only once, and less than 3.5% lies in the top ten. The sequence was collected from a woman aged 18-30 years who had recovered from COVID-19. Sequenced material: peripheral blood. The rearrangement uses TRBV7-2 and TRBJ2-1; unclear D gene. The CDR3 sequence: CASRPKSYNEQFF. Here the CDR3 DNA reads TGTGCCAGCAGGCCTAAATCCTACAATGAGCAGTTCTTC.